This entry lists 27 T cell receptor beta chains sequenced from one sample in a study of blood T cell repertoires in COVID-19. The table came from immunoSEQ multiplex PCR; TCRdb's copy has only in-frame clones and leaves some out. The sample lists some 85,000 clones, 80% seen once, with roughly a fifth in the top ten. Sequencing input: peripheral blood. Every receptor here comes from a woman of 80 years or more with acute or convalescent COVID-19.

The chain has TRBV24-1 and TRBJ2-1; TRBD1 matches at 7 bases. This CDR3 has 17 residues. Germline CDR1 is KGHDR and CDR2 is SFDVKD. Trimming removed 4 bases from V and 3 bases from J; junction bases left unmatched: 11. For the CDR3, the DNA is TGTGCCACCAGTGACCCAAAAACAGGGGTGGGCTACAATGAGCAGTTCTTC. This gives the protein CATSDPKTGVGYNEQFF.

The rearrangement uses TRBV28 and TRBJ2-7, with 7 bases fitting TRBD1. The germline CDR1 and CDR2 sequences are MDHEN and SYDVKM. There are 14 residues in the CDR3. Trimming at V came to 5 bases and at J to 1 base, leaving 5 bases not matched to a gene. The CDR3 DNA sequence: TGTGCCAGCAGTGTCCGGGGACAGTCCTACGAGCAGTACTTC. Protein sequence: CASSVRGQSYEQYF.

The V and J genes are TRBV6-5 and TRBJ1-2; D call uncertain. The CDR3 loop spans 12 amino acids. Trimming left V 2 bases short and J 6 bases short, with 7 bases between. Germline V gene data show CDR1 as MNHEY and CDR2 as SVGAGI. CDR3 region: CASSYGDDGYTF. The CDR3 DNA reads as TGTGCCAGCAGTTACGGAGATGATGGCTACACCTTC.

Of note for this clone: This sample also contains other DNA sequences that code for the same CDR3. The V call is TRBV5-1, the J call TRBJ2-5; tentative D call: TRBD2 (6 bases). Trimming shortened V by 6 bases and J by 1 base, and 13 bases separated the two germline ends. The CDR3 spans 14 residues. Germline assignment: CDR1 SGHRS and CDR2 YFSETQ. In DNA, the CDR3 is TGCGCCAGCACCCCCGGGAGCACCCAAGAGACCCAGTACTTC. Its translation: CASTPGSTQETQYF.

The V gene is TRBV4-2, the J gene TRBJ1-5; 9 bases fit TRBD1. From germline, CDR1 is LGHNA and CDR2 YNFKEQ. Trimming removed 2 bases from V and 1 base from J; junction bases left unmatched: 9. CDR3 length: 18 residues. CDR3 protein: CASSQNLQGAGSNQPQHF. CDR3 DNA: TGTGCCAGCAGCCAAAACCTACAGGGGGCGGGAAGCAATCAGCCCCAGCATTTT.

This clone was seen a single time. The rearrangement joins TRBV7-4 to TRBJ2-2, with D possibly matching TRBD2 (5 bases). Germline values: CDR1 SGHVT, CDR2 SQSDAQ. This CDR3 has 16 residues. The V gene lost 5 bases and the J gene lost 2 bases, with 15 bases spanning the gap. The CDR3 loop is CASSVKWSGNTGELFF. CDR3 nucleotide sequence: TGTGCCAGCAGCGTTAAGTGGAGCGGTAACACCGGGGAGCTGTTTTTT. The full variable domain, completed using reference TRBV7-4 and TRBJ2-2, is GAGVSQSPRYKVAKRGRDVALRCDSISGHVTLYWYRQTLGQGSEVLTYSQSDAQRDKSGRPSGRFSAERPERSVSTLKIQRTEQGDSAVYLCASSVKWSGNTGELFFGEGSRLTVL.

The chain recombines TRBV7-8 with TRBJ2-7; 7 bases agree with TRBD2. The V and J ends lost 4 bases and 3 bases, in that order; junction bases with no gene match: 21. CDR3 length equals 19 residues. The germline CDR1 and CDR2 sequences are SGHVS and FQNEAQ. The CDR3 bases are TGTGCCAGCAGCTCTACCGCTATGACTAGCACCGTGGCCTACTACGAGCAGTACTTC. This codes for CASSSTAMTSTVAYYEQYF.

The J gene is TRBJ2-2, the V gene TRBV2, with TRBD1 matching over 9 bases. In germline, CDR1 is SNHLY, CDR2 FYNNEI. V was clipped by 5 bases and J by 4 bases; unmatched bases: 5. This CDR3 is built from 15 residues. The CDR3 sequence is CASSSGTGTTGELFF. The CDR3 DNA sequence: TGTGCCAGCAGTTCCGGGACAGGGACCACCGGGGAGCTGTTTTTT. The full variable domain, completed using reference TRBV2 and TRBJ2-2, is EPEVTQTPSHQVTQMGQEVILRCVPISNHLYFYWYRQILGQKVEFLVSFYNNEISEKSEIFDDQFSVERPDGSNFTLKIRSTKLEDSAMYFCASSSGTGTTGELFFGEGSRLTVL.

This rearrangement joins TRBV2 to TRBJ2-3, with D perhaps matching TRBD1 (5 bases). The CDR3 has 14 residues. Per the germline V gene, CDR1 is SNHLY and CDR2 is FYNNEI. V dropped 6 bases and J dropped 3 bases, with 13 bases sitting between them. CDR3 DNA: TGTGCCAGCAGACAGGATTTTGCAACAGATACGCAGTATTTT. It is translated as CASRQDFATDTQYF.

This chain connects TRBV5-8 to TRBJ2-7, with TRBD1 as a possible D gene (6 bases). V shed 1 base and J shed 7 bases, with 9 bases lying between them. Germline values: CDR1 SGHTS, CDR2 YDEGEE. The CDR3 has 12 amino acids. In nucleotides, the CDR3 is TGTGCCAGCAGCTTGTCCGGGACAGAGCAGTACTTC. The encoded protein is CASSLSGTEQYF.

The chain links TRBV2 to TRBJ1-1; perhaps TRBD1 as D (5 bases). V was clipped by 11 bases and J by 5 bases, with 18 bases between them. The CDR3 length is 13 residues. Germline assignment: CDR1 SNHLY and CDR2 FYNNEI. CDR3 loop: CAAAGVLRTEAFF. The CDR3 nucleotides read TGTGCCGCTGCGGGGGTGTTAAGGACTGAAGCTTTCTTT.

The chain carries TRBV7-9 and TRBJ1-2; weak D call: TRBD1 (6 bases). V lost 5 bases and J lost 4, with 17 bases in between. Germline V gene sequence: CDR1 SEHNR, CDR2 FQNEAQ (reference sequence). The CDR3 is 15 amino acids. This CDR3 reads CASSAAGARIYGYTF. In DNA, the CDR3 is TGTGCCAGCAGCGCCGCGGGGGCGCGGATCTATGGCTACACCTTC.

The chain employs TRBV19 and TRBJ2-4, with 9 nucleotides matching TRBD2. The CDR3 consists of 18 residues. Germline values: CDR1 LNHDA, CDR2 SQIVND (reference sequence). V shed 0 bases and J 0 bases; nucleotides not matched to a gene: 6. CDR3 nucleotide sequence: TGTGCCAGTAGTATAGAGGGTCTAGCGGGATTAGCCAAAAACATTCAGTACTTC. This gives the protein CASSIEGLAGLAKNIQYF.

The chain uses TRBV5-8 and TRBJ2-1, with a tentative D call TRBD2 (7 bases). Germline V gives CDR1 SGHTS, CDR2 YDEGEE. Trimming cost V 0 bases and J 4 bases, with 14 bases left between them. The CDR3 has 16 residues. The CDR3 DNA follows: TGTGCCAGCAGCTTGGAGGGGGGGCCAGGATACAATGAGCAGTTCTTC. Translated, it gives CASSLEGGPGYNEQFF.

J is TRBJ2-2 and V is TRBV18; possible D gene TRBD1, 5 bases. Trimming stripped 6 bases from V and 4 bases from J, with 15 bases between. The CDR3 is 15 residues long. Germline CDR1 KGHSH, CDR2 LQKENI. CDR3 coding DNA: TGTGCCAGCTCGCCCGACAGTGCCTTCACCGGGGAGCTGTTTTTT. It yields the protein CASSPDSAFTGELFF.

A few counts support this clone. The rearrangement links TRBV28 to TRBJ2-7; no clear D gene. V was clipped by 1 base and J by 0 bases, with 10 bases between them. In germline, CDR1 is MDHEN, CDR2 SYDVKM. This CDR3 is built from 15 residues. CDR3 DNA sequence: TGTGCCAGCAGTTTATATGGCGGAAGCTCCTACGAGCAGTACTTC. This codes for CASSLYGGSSYEQYF.

This clone has more than one count but fewer than ten. The rearrangement links TRBV5-4 to TRBJ2-1; TRBD2 matches 9 bases. Germline V CDR1 and CDR2: SGHNT, YYREEE (reference sequence). With 7 bases clipped from V and 4 bases from J, the junction kept 9 bases outside the gene matches. The length of the CDR3 is 15 residues. CDR3 nucleotide sequence: TGTGCCAGCGCGGGACTAGCAGGAGCATACAATGAGCAGTTCTTC. This encodes CASAGLAGAYNEQFF.

The chain joins TRBV9 to TRBJ2-3; 11 bases are a match to TRBD2. Trimming took 0 bases from V and 5 from J; bases not matched to a gene: 8. This CDR3 comprises 17 residues. The germline gives CDR1 SGDLS, CDR2 YYNGEE. The CDR3 reads CASSVELAGGAEDTQYF. CDR3 in DNA: TGTGCCAGCAGCGTAGAGCTAGCGGGAGGTGCTGAAGATACGCAGTATTTT.

The gene calls are TRBV5-4 and TRBJ1-2; 7 bases map to TRBD1. CDR3 length: 14 residues. Germline V gene data show CDR1 as SGHNT and CDR2 as YYREEE (reference sequence). J lost 3 bases, V lost 0 bases, and 2 bases had no gene match. CDR3 DNA: TGTGCCAGCAGCTTGGAGCAGGGGGACTATGGCTACACCTTC. Protein sequence: CASSLEQGDYGYTF.

The genes are TRBV7-2 and TRBJ2-3; TRBD2 agrees at 13 bases. The germline gives CDR1 SGHTA, CDR2 FQGNSA. V lost 1 base, J lost 4 bases, and 2 bases stayed unmatched. The CDR3 totals 16 residues. This chain's CDR3 is CASSLGTSGRADTQYF. The DNA of the CDR3 is TGTGCCAGCAGCTTAGGGACTAGCGGGAGAGCAGATACGCAGTATTTT.

The chain is built from TRBV2 and TRBJ2-1, with 12 bases lining up with TRBD2. The CDR3 is 15 residues long. Germline CDR1 and CDR2: SNHLY and FYNNEI. J gave up 4 bases and V 6 bases, and 4 bases lay outside the gene matches. CDR3 residues: CASSPLAGGYNEQFF. The CDR3, as DNA: TGTGCCAGCAGCCCACTAGCGGGAGGTTACAATGAGCAGTTCTTC.

The genes are TRBV29-1 and TRBJ2-1; TRBD2 might be the D (5 bases). Trimming pared 5 bases from V and 12 bases from J, leaving 23 bases between. Germline CDR1 SQVTM, CDR2 ANQGSEA. CDR3 length: 14 residues. The CDR3 nucleotides read TGCAGCGTTTTAGCGTCGGGGTCTACCGTTGGGCAGTTCTTC. Residues: CSVLASGSTVGQFF.

The J gene is TRBJ2-5, the V gene TRBV18; D perhaps matches TRBD2 (5 bases). Trimming pared 6 bases from V and 2 bases from J, leaving 13 bases between. CDR3 length: 14 amino acids. The V gene's germline CDR1 is KGHSH and CDR2 LQKENI. The chain's CDR3 is CASSLEAYQETQYF. The CDR3 DNA is TGTGCCAGCTCCCTGGAGGCTTATCAAGAGACCCAGTACTTC.

The genes are TRBV6-1 and TRBJ2-7; 7 bases map to TRBD2. The CDR3 is 15 amino acids. J gave up 2 bases and V 1 base, and 5 bases lay outside the gene matches. Germline V gene data show CDR1 as MNHNS and CDR2 as SASEGT. This CDR3 is CASSEGAGTTYEQYF. CDR3 sequence (DNA): TGTGCCAGCAGTGAAGGGGCAGGGACTACCTACGAGCAGTACTTC.

V gene TRBV18 combines with J gene TRBJ1-3, with D possibly matching TRBD1 (6 bases). Trimming removed 1 base at V and 7 bases at J, with 20 bases between. Looked up from germline, CDR1 is KGHSH and CDR2 is LQKENI. The CDR3 contains 17 residues. DNA of the CDR3: TGTGCCAGCTCACCACGACCGACAGGCAGGGTTGGGAACACCATATATTTT. Residues: CASSPRPTGRVGNTIYF.

This chain uses TRBV2 with TRBJ2-5; maybe TRBD1 (6 bases). Per germline, CDR1 SNHLY and CDR2 FYNNEI. Trimming removed 1 base from V and 4 bases from J, with 10 bases in between. CDR3 size: 14 residues. The CDR3 DNA reads as TGTGCCAGCAGTGAAGGGCGCAGGGGAGAGACCCAGTACTTC. Its protein product is CASSEGRRGETQYF. Filled out from reference TRBV2 and TRBJ2-5, the complete variable domain reads EPEVTQTPSHQVTQMGQEVILRCVPISNHLYFYWYRQILGQKVEFLVSFYNNEISEKSEIFDDQFSVERPDGSNFTLKIRSTKLEDSAMYFCASSEGRRGETQYFGPGTRLLVL.

This chain links TRBV5-6 with TRBJ1-4; D ambiguous. This CDR3 is built from 15 residues. Germline CDR1 SGHDT, CDR2 YYEEEE. The V end lost 0 bases, the J end lost 6 bases, and 12 bases lay between the germline ends. The CDR3 DNA sequence: TGTGCCAGCAGCTTGGTCGGGGAAGTGGATGAAAAACTGTTTTTT. It codes for CASSLVGEVDEKLFF.